Described below is a single T cell receptor (beta chain) sequence and its context. TCRdb keeps only in-frame clones here, not all; method: immunoSEQ multiplex PCR. The profile covers fewer than 450,000 clones, with around 90% appearing a single time and around 1.9% taken by the ten largest. The trim removed 5 bases at V and 1 base at J, leaving 6 bases unmatched. This CDR3 is 15 amino acids long. Germline lookup yields CDR1 SGHAT and CDR2 FQNNGV. This study enrolled people aged roughly 18 to 90 from around 25 US geographic areas. Self-reported history from a screening survey and questionnaire set each donor's cohort. The entry originates in a study of blood T cell repertoires in COVID-19.

The chain links TRBV11-2 to TRBJ2-5; 8 bases map to TRBD1. The sequenced sample was PBMCs or T cells enriched from blood (not recorded which). The clonotype originates from a woman aged 40 to 50 with acute COVID-19. The CDR3 coding sequence is TGTGCCAGCAGCAGGACAGGGCAGTTCCAAGAGACCCAGTACTTC. It encodes CASSRTGQFQETQYF.